This T cell receptor beta chain appears in the sequencing data of a study of shared clonotypes between healthy human individuals. Study context: Every donor yielded three CD4 naive, three CD4 memory, two CD8 naive and one CD8 memory plate.

CDR3 length equals 14 residues. Germline V gives CDR1 PRHDT, CDR2 FYEKMQ (reference sequence). V lost 4 bases, J lost 2 bases, and 12 bases lay in between. Study-level findings and limits: Generally, naive subsets came out with larger estimated richness than memory subsets.

With respect to this clone: Its cognate antigen is unknown.

The donor population consisted of healthy HIV-negative adults with no recent acute infections or vaccinations. Here immunoSEQ multiplex PCR was the method, and the copy in TCRdb shows in-frame clones only, minus some. The sample records around 690,000 clones, 80% to 95% being singletons. The material sequenced was memory CD8+ T cells from PBMCs. Documented subset: CD45RO+ cells pooled with CCR7-negative TemRA cells. The TCR was taken from a man aged 18 to 30 in good health. Some clones in this sample may be carry-over from other donors' samples. The genes are TRBV13 and TRBJ2-7; maybe TRBD1 (6 bases). CDR3 sequence: CASSSGTRTYEQYF. The DNA for the CDR3 is TGTGCCAGCAGCTCCGGGACACGAACCTACGAGCAGTACTTC.